A selection of T cell receptor beta chains follows, all from one sample in a study of vaccination effects on CD4 cells after COVID-19. The protocol was immunoSEQ multiplex PCR, while the TCRdb copy is restricted to in-frame clones and leaves out a portion. The repertoire has about 66,000 clones, around 74% of them found once; the top ten carry about 2.3%. These receptors have no identified antigens. Material: CD4+ T cells from PBMCs cultured without peptide, obtained after COVID-19 vaccination. The receptor set was obtained from a human donor who received a COVID-19 vaccine. Both conserved end residues are part of each CDR3. A D gene is named only where the DNA matches it firmly. The listing skips clone size in some rows; elsewhere it reads once, few, many or a size class.

abundance	len	d_gene	v_gene	j_gene	CDR3nt	CDR3aa
once	17	TRBD1	TRBV10-3	TRBJ2-3	TGTGCCATCAGTGAGCCCCATTCCGGGACAGCCACAGATACGCAGTATTTT	CAISEPHSGTATDTQYF
.	15	.	TRBV19	TRBJ1-5	TGTGCCGCCCGGGGGACGGGGCAGAGCAATCAGCCCCAGCATTTT	CAARGTGQSNQPQHF
.	15	TRBD2	TRBV2	TRBJ2-5	TGTGCCAGCAGTGCAATCCTAGCGGGACAAGAGACCCAGTACTTC	CASSAILAGQETQYF
.	16	TRBD2	TRBV18	TRBJ2-1	TGTGCCAGCTCCCCAGGGACTAGTCGTTCCTACAATGAGCAGTTCTTC	CASSPGTSRSYNEQFF
.	17	TRBD2	TRBV19	TRBJ2-1	TGTGCCAGTAGTAAGGATGGGAGGGTGGCAGCGTACAATGAGCAGTTCTTC	CASSKDGRVAAYNEQFF
.	10	.	TRBV20-1	TRBJ1-1	TGCAGTGCTAGGGATCTCGGTACTTTCTTT	CSARDLGTFF
.	14	.	TRBV7-8	TRBJ1-3	TGTGCCAGCAGCTTAGGGGGGGCTGGAAACACCATATATTTT	CASSLGGAGNTIYF
.	14	.	TRBV28	TRBJ2-5	TGTGCCAGCAGTTTGGTTGGGGGCACAGAGACCCAGTACTTC	CASSLVGGTETQYF
.	14	.	TRBV7-8	TRBJ2-3	TGTGCCAGCAGCTTAGTAGACCGCACAGATACGCAGTATTTT	CASSLVDRTDTQYF
.	12	.	TRBV18	TRBJ1-4	TGTGCCAGCTCACCATCGTACGATTCTCGAGTTTTT	CASSPSYDSRVF
.	13	.	TRBV3-1/TRBV3-2	TRBJ2-5	TGTGCCAGCAGCCAAGTCTTCCAAGAGACCCAGTACTTC	CASSQVFQETQYF
.	15	TRBD1	TRBV5-4	TRBJ2-5	TGTGCCAGCAGCCCGGGACAGGGACCAGAAAAGACCCAGTACTTC	CASSPGQGPEKTQYF
.	16	TRBD1	TRBV4-3	TRBJ1-5	TGCGCCAGCAGCCAAGATTGGGGACAGGGGAGGCAGCCCCAGCATTTT	CASSQDWGQGRQPQHF
.	14	.	TRBV5-4	TRBJ2-4	TGTGCCAGCAGCTTGTTAGACGGGGGAAACATTCAGTACTTC	CASSLLDGGNIQYF
.	14	TRBD1	TRBV4-1	TRBJ1-5	TGCGCCAGCAGCCAAGAGGGACAGGGGCAGCCCCAGCATTTT	CASSQEGQGQPQHF
.	13	TRBD1	TRBV24-1	TRBJ2-1	TGTGCCACCAGTGTACAGGGGTACAATGAGCAGTTCTTC	CATSVQGYNEQFF
few	13	.	TRBV3-1/TRBV3-2	TRBJ2-1	TGTGCCAGCAGCCAAGGGCGGCACAATGAGCAGTTCTTC	CASSQGRHNEQFF
.	13	.	TRBV19	TRBJ1-1	TGTGCCAGTGGGAGGGCGTGGGACACTGAAGCTTTCTTT	CASGRAWDTEAFF
.	14	.	TRBV5-1	TRBJ1-5	TGCGCCAGCAGCTTGGGAGGGGAGGGTCAGCCCCAGCATTTT	CASSLGGEGQPQHF
.	17	TRBD2	TRBV5-1	TRBJ2-3	TGCGCCAGCAGCCGATCCGGACTAGCGGAAAGCACAGATACGCAGTATTTT	CASSRSGLAESTDTQYF
.	14	TRBD2	TRBV10-2	TRBJ2-1	TGCGCCAGCAGTGCGGGCGGGGGGTACAATGAGCAGTTCTTC	CASSAGGGYNEQFF
few	15	TRBD1	TRBV6-5	TRBJ1-6	TGTGCCAGCACCATAGGGACAGTATATAATTCACCCCTCCACTTT	CASTIGTVYNSPLHF
few	15	TRBD2	TRBV5-1	TRBJ2-2	TGCGCCAGCAGCCGACTAGCGGGGTGGACCGGGGAGCTGTTTTTT	CASSRLAGWTGELFF
.	13	TRBD1	TRBV7-3	TRBJ1-2	TGTGCCAGCAGGCGGGGACAGGGCGATGGCTACACCTTC	CASRRGQGDGYTF
.	14	.	TRBV5-5	TRBJ2-2	TGTGCCAGCAGCTTGGACGGGGCCGCCGGGGAGCTGTTTTTT	CASSLDGAAGELFF
.	13	.	TRBV3-1/TRBV3-2	TRBJ1-5	TGTGCCAGCAGCCCAGACTTCTCTCAGCCCCAGCATTTT	CASSPDFSQPQHF
.	14	.	TRBV25-1	TRBJ1-5	TGTGCCAGCAGTGGACTTACGAGCAATCAGCCCCAGCATTTT	CASSGLTSNQPQHF
.	14	TRBD2	TRBV19	TRBJ2-3	TGTGCCAGTAATGCGGGGGGGCATTTAGATACGCAGTATTTT	CASNAGGHLDTQYF
few	13	.	TRBV7-9	TRBJ1-5	TGTGCCAGCAGCCGTACAGGGAATCAGCCCCAGCATTTT	CASSRTGNQPQHF
few	13	.	TRBV7-3	TRBJ1-1	TGTGCCAGCAGCAAAACCGGGGACGCTGAAGCTTTCTTT	CASSKTGDAEAFF
.	13	.	TRBV7-9	TRBJ1-2	TGTGCCAGCAGCTTAGAGTGGGGAAGTGGCTACACCTTC	CASSLEWGSGYTF
few	14	.	TRBV5-1	TRBJ1-2	TGCGCCAGCAGCTCCCTCGGAGAGTACAGTGGCTACACCTTC	CASSSLGEYSGYTF
.	18	TRBD1	TRBV30	TRBJ2-1	TGTGCCTGGAGTAACCGGGACAGGACCACTAGATTGGGGAATGAGCAGTTCTTC	CAWSNRDRTTRLGNEQFF
.	15	TRBD1	TRBV10-3	TRBJ1-1	TGTGCCATCAGTTCCCCAGGGGGCATGAACACTGAAGCTTTCTTT	CAISSPGGMNTEAFF
.	15	.	TRBV7-2	TRBJ1-2	TGTGCCAGCAGCTTAGCGGGGGCGGAGAACTATGGCTACACCTTC	CASSLAGAENYGYTF
.	15	TRBD2	TRBV10-2	TRBJ2-3	TGCGCCAGCAGTGATTCTAGCGGGGGCACAGATACGCAGTATTTT	CASSDSSGGTDTQYF
.	15	TRBD2	TRBV3-1/TRBV3-2	TRBJ2-1	TGTGCCAGCAGCACCCCGAGGACTAGCATGAATGAGCAGTTCTTC	CASSTPRTSMNEQFF
.	14	.	TRBV6-5	TRBJ1-1	TGTGCCAGCACCCCGAGGGGGAGTTACACTGAAGCTTTCTTT	CASTPRGSYTEAFF
once	21	TRBD2	TRBV6-6	TRBJ2-1	TGTGCCAGCAGCCTCGGCCCCGGGGCCCGAGGACTAGCGGGGACCTACAATGAGCAGTTCTTC	CASSLGPGARGLAGTYNEQFF
.	14	.	TRBV5-5	TRBJ1-3	TGTGCCAGCAGCCTGGTGGGGGGAGGAAACACCATATATTTT	CASSLVGGGNTIYF
.	16	.	TRBV6-2/TRBV6-3	TRBJ1-4	TGTGCCAGCAGTTCACCTCGGGCAGCAACTAATGAAAAACTGTTTTTT	CASSSPRAATNEKLFF
.	16	TRBD2	TRBV24-1	TRBJ2-1	TGTGCCACCAGTGACAATAGCGGGGGAGATTACAATGAGCAGTTCTTC	CATSDNSGGDYNEQFF
.	15	.	TRBV7-8	TRBJ2-2	TGTGCCAGCAGCCCCCAGGAGGCTAACACCGGGGAGCTGTTTTTT	CASSPQEANTGELFF
.	14	.	TRBV5-4	TRBJ2-3	TGTGCCAGCAGCTGGGACTTGATCACAGATACGCAGTATTTT	CASSWDLITDTQYF
.	14	.	TRBV18	TRBJ1-2	TGTGCCAGCTCACCCCGGGACATCGGCTATGGCTACACCTTC	CASSPRDIGYGYTF
.	12	.	TRBV7-9	TRBJ1-1	TGTGCCAGCAGCTTTGAGGTCGGTGAAGCTTTCTTT	CASSFEVGEAFF
once	14	.	TRBV27	TRBJ1-4	TGTGCCAGCAGTAAGCAAAGGGGCGGCGAAAAACTGTTTTTT	CASSKQRGGEKLFF
.	14	TRBD1	TRBV9	TRBJ2-2	TGTGCCAGCAGCAAAAGACAGGGGTCCGGGGAGCTGTTTTTT	CASSKRQGSGELFF
.	16	.	TRBV7-8	TRBJ1-2	TGTGCCAGCAGCTTAGCCCTCGCTTTCGAGAGTTATGGCTACACCTTC	CASSLALAFESYGYTF
once	14	TRBD2	TRBV28	TRBJ2-3	TGTGCCAGCAGGCCTGCACTAGCGGGGGCCCCAACGGCATTT	CASRPALAGAPTAF
.	15	.	TRBV3-1/TRBV3-2	TRBJ2-3	TGTGCCAGCAGCCAAGTCGACGAAAGCACAGATACGCAGTATTTT	CASSQVDESTDTQYF
.	14	.	TRBV7-2	TRBJ1-3	TGTGCCAGCAGAGACAGGCGCAGCGGAAACACCATATATTTT	CASRDRRSGNTIYF
.	17	TRBD1	TRBV27	TRBJ1-3	TGTGCCAGCAGTCCCCTTGGACAGGGGGCTAGTGGAAACACCATATATTTT	CASSPLGQGASGNTIYF